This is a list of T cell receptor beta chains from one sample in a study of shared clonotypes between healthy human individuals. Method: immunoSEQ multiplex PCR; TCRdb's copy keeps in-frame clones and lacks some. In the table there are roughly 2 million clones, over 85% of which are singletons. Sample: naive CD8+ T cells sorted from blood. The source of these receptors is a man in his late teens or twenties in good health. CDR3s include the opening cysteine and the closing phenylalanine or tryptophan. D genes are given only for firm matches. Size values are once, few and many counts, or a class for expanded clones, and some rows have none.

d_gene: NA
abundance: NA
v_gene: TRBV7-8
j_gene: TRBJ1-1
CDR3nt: TGTGCCAGCAGCTTCGGTCCGATGAACACTGAAGCTTTCTTT
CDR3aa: CASSFGPMNTEAFF

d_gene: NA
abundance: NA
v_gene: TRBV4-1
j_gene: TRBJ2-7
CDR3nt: TGCGCCAGCAGCCAGGCTACTCGAGCGGCCTACGAGCAGTACTTC
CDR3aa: CASSQATRAAYEQYF

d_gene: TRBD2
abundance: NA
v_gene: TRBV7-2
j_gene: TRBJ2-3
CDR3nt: TGTGCCAGCAGCCCATGGACTAGCGCAGATACGCAGTATTTT
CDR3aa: CASSPWTSADTQYF

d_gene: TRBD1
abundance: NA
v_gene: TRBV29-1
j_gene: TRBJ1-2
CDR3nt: TGCAGCGTTGAAACGGACAGGGAAGGTTATGGCTACACCTTC
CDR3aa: CSVETDREGYGYTF

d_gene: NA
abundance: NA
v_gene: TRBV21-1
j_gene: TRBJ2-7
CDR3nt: TGTGCCAGCAGCAACGTGGCTGGACAGGGGGTTAGCGAGCAGTACTTC
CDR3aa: CASSNVAGQGVSEQYF

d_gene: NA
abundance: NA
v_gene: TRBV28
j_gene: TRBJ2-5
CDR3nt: TGTGCCAGCAGTTTAAGAGGGGCCCCATGGGCCCAGTACTTC
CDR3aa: CASSLRGAPWAQYF

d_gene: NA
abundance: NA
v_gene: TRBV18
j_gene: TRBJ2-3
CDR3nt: TGTGCCAGCTTAACCTCTAGCGCCCGCACAGATACGCAGTATTTT
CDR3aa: CASLTSSARTDTQYF

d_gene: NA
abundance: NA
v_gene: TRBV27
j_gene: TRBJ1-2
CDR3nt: TGTGCCAGCAGTTTATTAGACAGAAACTCCTATGGCTACACCTTC
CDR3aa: CASSLLDRNSYGYTF

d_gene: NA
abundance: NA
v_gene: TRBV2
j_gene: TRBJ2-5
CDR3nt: TGTGCCAGCAGTGGACTGGGGCAAGAGACCCAGTACTTC
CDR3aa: CASSGLGQETQYF

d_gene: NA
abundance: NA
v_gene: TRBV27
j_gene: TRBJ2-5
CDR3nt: TGTGCCAGCAGTCCCTCCCCGGGCGCAGGTACGGAGACCCAGTACTTC
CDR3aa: CASSPSPGAGTETQYF

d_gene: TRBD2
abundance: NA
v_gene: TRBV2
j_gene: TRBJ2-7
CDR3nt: TGTGCCAGCAGCCCGGGACTAGCGACCCACGAGCAGTACTTC
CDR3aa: CASSPGLATHEQYF

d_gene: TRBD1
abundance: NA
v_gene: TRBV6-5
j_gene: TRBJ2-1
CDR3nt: TGTGCCAGCAGTTACTGGACAGGGCCGGAGCAGTTCTTC
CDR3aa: CASSYWTGPEQFF

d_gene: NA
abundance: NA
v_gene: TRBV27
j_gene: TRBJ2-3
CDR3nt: TGTGCCAGCCTGGGGGGTTTCGCAGATACGCAGTATTTT
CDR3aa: CASLGGFADTQYF

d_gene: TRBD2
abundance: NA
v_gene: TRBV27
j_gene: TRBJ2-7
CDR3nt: TGTGCCAGCAGTTTCGAGCGGGGTTCCTCCTACGAGCAGTACTTC
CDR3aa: CASSFERGSSYEQYF

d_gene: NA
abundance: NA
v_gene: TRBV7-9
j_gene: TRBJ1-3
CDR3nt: TGTGCCAGCAGCGTGGGAAACACCATATATTTT
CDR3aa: CASSVGNTIYF

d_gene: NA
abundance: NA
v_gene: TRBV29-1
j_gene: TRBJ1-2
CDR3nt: TGCAGCGTTGAAGATCCAGGGAGTTATGGCTACACCTTC
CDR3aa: CSVEDPGSYGYTF

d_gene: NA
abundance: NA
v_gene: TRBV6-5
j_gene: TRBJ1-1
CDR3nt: TGTGCCAGCAGTTACTCAGCCGGGGACACTGAAGCTTTCTTT
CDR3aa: CASSYSAGDTEAFF

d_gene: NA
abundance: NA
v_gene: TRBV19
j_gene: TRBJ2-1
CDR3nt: TGTGCCAGTAGTTCCGGACTTTACAATGAGCAGTTCTTC
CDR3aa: CASSSGLYNEQFF

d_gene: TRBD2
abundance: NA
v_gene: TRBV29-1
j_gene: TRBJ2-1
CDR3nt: TGCAGCGTGTCTAGCGGGAGTAACTACAATGAGCAGTTCTTC
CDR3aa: CSVSSGSNYNEQFF

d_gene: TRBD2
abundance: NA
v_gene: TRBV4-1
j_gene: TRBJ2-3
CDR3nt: TGCGCCAGCAGCGAGTTCGCGGGGGGGGAGGAAGATACGCAGTATTTT
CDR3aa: CASSEFAGGEEDTQYF

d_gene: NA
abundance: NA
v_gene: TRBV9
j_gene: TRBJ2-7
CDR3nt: TGTGCCAGCAGCCTCGGCCCCTCACAGGGAACCTACGAGCAGTACTTC
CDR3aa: CASSLGPSQGTYEQYF

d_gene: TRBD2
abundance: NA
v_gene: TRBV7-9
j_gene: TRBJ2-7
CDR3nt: TGTGCCAGCAGCTTCGTACTAGCGGGAGGGATATACGAGCAGTACTTC
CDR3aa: CASSFVLAGGIYEQYF

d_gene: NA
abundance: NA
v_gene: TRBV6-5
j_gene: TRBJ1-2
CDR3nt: TGTGCCAGCAGTTACTCTGGACAGTATGGCTACACCTTC
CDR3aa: CASSYSGQYGYTF

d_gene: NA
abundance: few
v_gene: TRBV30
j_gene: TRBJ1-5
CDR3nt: TGTGCCTGGGGGGGTGAGAATAGCAATCAGCCCCAGCATTTT
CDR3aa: CAWGGENSNQPQHF

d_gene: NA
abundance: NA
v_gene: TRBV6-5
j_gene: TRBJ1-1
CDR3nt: TGTGCCAGCAGTTACCTTCAGATGAACACTGAAGCTTTCTTT
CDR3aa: CASSYLQMNTEAFF

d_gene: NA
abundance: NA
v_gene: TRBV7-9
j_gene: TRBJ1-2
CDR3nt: TGTGCCAGCAGCGACCCCCTGGGGGCTGGCTACACCTTC
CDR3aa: CASSDPLGAGYTF

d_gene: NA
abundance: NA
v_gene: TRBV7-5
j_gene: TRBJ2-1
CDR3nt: TGTGCCAGAAGCTTAGCGGAGCGGGAGGGCCTGAATGAGCAGTTCTTC
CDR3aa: CARSLAEREGLNEQFF

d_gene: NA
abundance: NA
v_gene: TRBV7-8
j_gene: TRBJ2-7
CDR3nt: TGTGCCAGCAGCTTAATGGGGGGACTTTTGACGGACGAGCAGTACTTC
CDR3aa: CASSLMGGLLTDEQYF

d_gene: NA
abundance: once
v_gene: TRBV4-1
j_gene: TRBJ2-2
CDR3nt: TGCGCCAGCAGCCAAGGGTGGGGGCTGAGGGGGGAGCTGTTTTTT
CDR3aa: CASSQGWGLRGELFF

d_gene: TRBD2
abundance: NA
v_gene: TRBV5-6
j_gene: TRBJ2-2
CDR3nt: TGTGCCAGCAGCTTGGAGCTAGCGGGAGACACCGGGGAGCTGTTTTTT
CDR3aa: CASSLELAGDTGELFF

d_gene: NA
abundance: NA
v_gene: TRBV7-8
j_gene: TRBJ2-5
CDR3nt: TGTGCCAGCAGGGTCGACATCCAAGAGACCCAGTACTTC
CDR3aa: CASRVDIQETQYF

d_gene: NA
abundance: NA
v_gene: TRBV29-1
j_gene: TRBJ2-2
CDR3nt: TGCAGCGTTGGTGACAGTAACACCGGGGAGCTGTTTTTT
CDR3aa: CSVGDSNTGELFF

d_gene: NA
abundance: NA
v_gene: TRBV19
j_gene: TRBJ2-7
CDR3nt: TGTGCCAGTAGTGCGGGGACAGCCTTTGGGGAGCAGTACTTC
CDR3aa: CASSAGTAFGEQYF

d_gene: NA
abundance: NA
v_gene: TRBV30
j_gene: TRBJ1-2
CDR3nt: TGTGCCTGGGACAGGTTTGACTATGGCTACACCTTC
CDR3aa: CAWDRFDYGYTF